This TCR beta chain comes out of a study of beta chain features in type 1 diabetes. Study findings and constraints: The naive, central memory and Treg TCRB repertoires showed an apparent similarity that was greater among patients than among healthy donors. TCRB CDR3s from Type 1 diabetes patients were moderately but significantly shorter in all four CD4+ subsets. More deletions and fewer insertions at VDJ junctions were found in patients with type 1 diabetes.

The V end was cut by 5 bases, the J end by 7 bases, with 18 bases between. This CDR3 has 15 amino acids. Germline CDR1 MDHEN, CDR2 SYDVKM. Purity (above 95%) was reached by all sorted populations. The entirety of the isolated RNA underwent reverse transcription, so expressed TCRB transcripts were sequenced. Reads from naive, central memory and regulatory T cell samples averaged approximately 3.4 million. Generated by immunoSEQ multiplex PCR, the TCRdb table keeps only in-frame clones and is missing some. The table includes roughly 400,000 clones, roughly a tenth detected once. There are a few counts of this clone. Its cognate antigen is unknown.

The chain joins TRBV28 to TRBJ1-5, with D possibly being TRBD1 (6 bases). This TCR was recovered from a man younger than 45 with type 1 diabetes. The sample was central memory CD4+ T cells from blood. CDR3: CASSTRYKGEQPQHF. The CDR3 bases are TGTGCCAGCAGTACCAGATACAAGGGGGAGCAGCCCCAGCATTTT.